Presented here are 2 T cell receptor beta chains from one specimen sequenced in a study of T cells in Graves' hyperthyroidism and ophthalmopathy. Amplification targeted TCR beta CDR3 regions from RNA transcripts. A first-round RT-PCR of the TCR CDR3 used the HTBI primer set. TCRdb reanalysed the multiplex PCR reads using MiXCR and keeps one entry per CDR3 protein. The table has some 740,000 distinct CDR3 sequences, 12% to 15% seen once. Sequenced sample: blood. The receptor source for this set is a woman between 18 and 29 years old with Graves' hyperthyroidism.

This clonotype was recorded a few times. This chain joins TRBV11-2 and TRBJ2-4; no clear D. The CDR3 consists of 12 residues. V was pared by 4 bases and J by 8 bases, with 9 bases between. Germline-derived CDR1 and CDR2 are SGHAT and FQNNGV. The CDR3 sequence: CASSSGTYIQYF. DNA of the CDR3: TGTGCCAGCAGCTCAGGAACCTACATTCAGTACTTC.

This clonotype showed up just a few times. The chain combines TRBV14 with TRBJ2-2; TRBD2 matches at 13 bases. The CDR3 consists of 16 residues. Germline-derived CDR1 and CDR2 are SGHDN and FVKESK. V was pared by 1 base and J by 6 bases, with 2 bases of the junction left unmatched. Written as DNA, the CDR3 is TGTGCCAGCAGCCAAGGACTAGCGGGAGGTGCCGGGGAGCTGTTTTTT. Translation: CASSQGLAGGAGELFF. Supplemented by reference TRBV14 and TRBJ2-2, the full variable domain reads EAGVTQFPSHSVIEKGQTVTLRCDPISGHDNLYWYRRVMGKEIKFLLHFVKESKQDESGMPNNRFLAERTGGTYSTLKVQPAELEDSGVYFCASSQGLAGGAGELFFGEGSRLTVL.